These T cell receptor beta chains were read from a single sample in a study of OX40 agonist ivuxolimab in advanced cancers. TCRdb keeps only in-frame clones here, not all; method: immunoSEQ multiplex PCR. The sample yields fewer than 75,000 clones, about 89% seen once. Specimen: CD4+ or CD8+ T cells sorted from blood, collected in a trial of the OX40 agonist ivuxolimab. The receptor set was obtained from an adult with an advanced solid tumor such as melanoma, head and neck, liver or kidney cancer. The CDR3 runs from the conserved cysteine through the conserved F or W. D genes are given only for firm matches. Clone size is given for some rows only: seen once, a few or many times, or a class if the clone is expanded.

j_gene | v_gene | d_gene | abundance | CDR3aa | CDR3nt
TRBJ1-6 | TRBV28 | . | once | CASSNTDYNSPLHF | TGTGCCAGCAGCAACACGGATTATAATTCACCCCTCCACTTT
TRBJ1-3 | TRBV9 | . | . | CASSVRPDSGNTIYF | TGTGCCAGCAGCGTGAGACCAGACTCTGGAAACACCATATATTTT
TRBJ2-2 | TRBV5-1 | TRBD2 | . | CASSFLAGAGTGELFF | TGCGCCAGCAGCTTTTTAGCGGGAGCCGGCACCGGGGAGCTGTTTTTT
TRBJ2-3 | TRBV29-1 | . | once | CSVEGMIADTQYF | TGCAGCGTTGAAGGGATGATAGCAGATACGCAGTATTTT
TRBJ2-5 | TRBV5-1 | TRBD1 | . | CASSLWDRLQETQYF | TGCGCCAGCAGCTTGTGGGACAGGCTTCAAGAGACCCAGTACTTC
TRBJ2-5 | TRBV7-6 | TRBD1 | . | CASSLARTGQETQYF | TGTGCCAGCAGCTTAGCCCGGACAGGGCAAGAGACCCAGTACTTC
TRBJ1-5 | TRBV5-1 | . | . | CASRQGGDQPQHF | TGCGCCAGCAGACAGGGAGGCGATCAGCCCCAGCATTTT
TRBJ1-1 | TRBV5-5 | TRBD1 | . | CASSYKDRDNTEAFF | TGTGCCAGCAGCTATAAGGACAGGGACAACACTGAAGCTTTCTTT
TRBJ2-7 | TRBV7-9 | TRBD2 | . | CASSLGAGVPGFEQYF | TGTGCCAGCAGCTTAGGGGCGGGAGTACCCGGTTTCGAGCAGTACTTC
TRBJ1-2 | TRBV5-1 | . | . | CASSLDRGSYGYTF | TGCGCCAGCAGCTTGGACCGGGGAAGCTATGGCTACACCTTC